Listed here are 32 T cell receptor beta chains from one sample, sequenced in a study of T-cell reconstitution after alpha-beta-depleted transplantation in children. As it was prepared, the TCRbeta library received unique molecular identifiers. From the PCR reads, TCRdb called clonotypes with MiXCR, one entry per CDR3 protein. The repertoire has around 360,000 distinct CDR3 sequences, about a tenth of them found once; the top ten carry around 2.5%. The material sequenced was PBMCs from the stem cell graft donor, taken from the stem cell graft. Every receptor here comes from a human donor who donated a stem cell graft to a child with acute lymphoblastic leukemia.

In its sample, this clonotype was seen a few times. The CDR3 spells CASSLTIRDSPLHF. CDR3 DNA sequence: TGTGCCAGCAGTTTAACTATTAGAGATTCACCCCTCCACTTT. The chain carries TRBV12-3 or TRBV12-4 and TRBJ1-6; no firm D call. V was pared by 2 bases and J by 8 bases, with 10 bases between. The CDR3 totals 14 residues.

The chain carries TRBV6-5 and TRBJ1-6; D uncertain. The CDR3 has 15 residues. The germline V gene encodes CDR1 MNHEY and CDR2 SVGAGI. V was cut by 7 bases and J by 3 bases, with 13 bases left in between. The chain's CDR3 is CASTPRTVYNSPLHF. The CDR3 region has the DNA TGTGCCAGCACCCCCAGAACAGTCTATAATTCACCCCTCCACTTT.

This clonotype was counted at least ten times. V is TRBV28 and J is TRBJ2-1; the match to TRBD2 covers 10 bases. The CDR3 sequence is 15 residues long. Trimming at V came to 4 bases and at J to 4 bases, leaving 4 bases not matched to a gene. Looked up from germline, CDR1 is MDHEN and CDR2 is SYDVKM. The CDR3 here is CASSSGTSVYNEQFF. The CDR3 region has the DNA TGTGCCAGCAGTTCCGGGACTAGCGTTTACAATGAGCAGTTCTTC.

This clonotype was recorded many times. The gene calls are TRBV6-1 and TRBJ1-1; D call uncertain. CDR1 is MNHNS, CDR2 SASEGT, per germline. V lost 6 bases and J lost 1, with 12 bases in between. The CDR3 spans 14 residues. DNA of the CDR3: TGTGCCAGCAGCTTGGACGGCCGGAACACTGAAGCTTTCTTT. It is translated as CASSLDGRNTEAFF.

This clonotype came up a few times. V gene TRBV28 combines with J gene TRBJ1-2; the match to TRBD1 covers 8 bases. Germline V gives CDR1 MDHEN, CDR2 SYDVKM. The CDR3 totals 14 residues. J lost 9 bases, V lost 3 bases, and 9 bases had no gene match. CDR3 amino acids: CASSLSGQEYRYTF. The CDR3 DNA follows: TGTGCCAGCAGTTTGTCGGGACAGGAATATCGCTACACCTTC.

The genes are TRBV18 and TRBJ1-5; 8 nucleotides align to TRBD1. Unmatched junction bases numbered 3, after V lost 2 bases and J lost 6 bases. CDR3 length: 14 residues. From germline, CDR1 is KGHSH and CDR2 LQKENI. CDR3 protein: CASSPGQGFQPQHF. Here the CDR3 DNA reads TGTGCCAGCTCACCAGGACAGGGTTTTCAGCCCCAGCATTTT.

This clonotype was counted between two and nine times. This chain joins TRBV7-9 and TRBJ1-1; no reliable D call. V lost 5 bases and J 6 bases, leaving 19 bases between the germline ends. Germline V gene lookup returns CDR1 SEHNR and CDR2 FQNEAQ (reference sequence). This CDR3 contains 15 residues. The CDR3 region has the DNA TGTGCCAGCAGCCCAGTTTTAGGGAGCGAAGCTGAAGCTTTCTTT. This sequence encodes CASSPVLGSEAEAFF.

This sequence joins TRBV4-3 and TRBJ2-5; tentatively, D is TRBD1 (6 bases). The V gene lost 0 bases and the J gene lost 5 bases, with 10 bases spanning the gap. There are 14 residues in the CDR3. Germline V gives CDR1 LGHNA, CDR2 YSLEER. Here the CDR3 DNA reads TGCGCCAGCAGCCAAGACCGTAGGGGGGAGACCCAGTACTTC. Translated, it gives CASSQDRRGETQYF.

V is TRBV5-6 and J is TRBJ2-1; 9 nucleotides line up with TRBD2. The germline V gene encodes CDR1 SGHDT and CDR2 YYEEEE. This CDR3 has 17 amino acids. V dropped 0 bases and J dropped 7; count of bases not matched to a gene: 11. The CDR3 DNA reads TGTGCCAGCAGCTTGGCCGCGGCTAGCGGGGAGTTAAATGAGCAGTTCTTC. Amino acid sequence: CASSLAAASGELNEQFF.

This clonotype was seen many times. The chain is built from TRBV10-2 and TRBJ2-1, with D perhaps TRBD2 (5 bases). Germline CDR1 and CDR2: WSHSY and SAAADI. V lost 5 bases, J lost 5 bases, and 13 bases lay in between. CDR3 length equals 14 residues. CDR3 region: CASSKSGIDNEQFF. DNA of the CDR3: TGCGCCAGCAGTAAGAGCGGCATTGACAATGAGCAGTTCTTC.

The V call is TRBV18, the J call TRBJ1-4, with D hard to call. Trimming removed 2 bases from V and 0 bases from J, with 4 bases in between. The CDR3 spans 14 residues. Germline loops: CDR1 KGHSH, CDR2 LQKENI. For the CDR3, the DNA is TGTGCCAGCTCACCATACTCAACTAATGAAAAACTGTTTTTT. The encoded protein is CASSPYSTNEKLFF. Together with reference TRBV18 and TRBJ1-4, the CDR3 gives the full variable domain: NAGVMQNPRHLVRRRGQEARLRCSPMKGHSHVYWYRQLPEEGLKFMVYLQKENIIDESGMPKERFSAEFPKEGPSILRIQQVVRGDSAAYFCASSPYSTNEKLFFGSGTQLSVL.

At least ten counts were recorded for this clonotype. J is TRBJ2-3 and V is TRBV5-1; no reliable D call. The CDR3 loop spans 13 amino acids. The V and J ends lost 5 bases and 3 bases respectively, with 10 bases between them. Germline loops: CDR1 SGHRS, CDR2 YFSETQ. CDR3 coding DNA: TGCGCCAGCAGGGTGGTAGCAACAGATACGCAGTATTTT. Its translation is CASRVVATDTQYF. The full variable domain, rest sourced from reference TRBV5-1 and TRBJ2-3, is KAGVTQTPRYLIKTRGQQVTLSCSPISGHRSVSWYQQTPGQGLQFLFEYFSETQRNKGNFPGRFSGRQFSNSRSEMNVSTLELGDSALYLCASRVVATDTQYFGPGTRLTVL.

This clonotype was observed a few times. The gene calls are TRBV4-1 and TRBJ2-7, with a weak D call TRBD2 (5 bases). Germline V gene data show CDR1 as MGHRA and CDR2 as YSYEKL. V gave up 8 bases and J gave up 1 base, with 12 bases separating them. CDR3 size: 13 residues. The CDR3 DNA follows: TGCGCCAGCGGGTCCGAGCGGTCCTACGAGCAGTACTTC. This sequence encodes CASGSERSYEQYF.

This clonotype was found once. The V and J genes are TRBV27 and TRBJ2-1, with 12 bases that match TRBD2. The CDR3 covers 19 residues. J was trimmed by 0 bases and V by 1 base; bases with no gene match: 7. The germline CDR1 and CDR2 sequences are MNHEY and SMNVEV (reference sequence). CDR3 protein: CASSLFASGGASSYNEQFF. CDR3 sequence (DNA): TGTGCCAGCAGTTTATTTGCTAGCGGGGGGGCTAGCTCCTACAATGAGCAGTTCTTC.

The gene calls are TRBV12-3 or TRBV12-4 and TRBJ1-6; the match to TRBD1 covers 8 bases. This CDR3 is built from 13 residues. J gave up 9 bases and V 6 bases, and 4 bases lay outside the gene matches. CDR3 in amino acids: CASSPGTGSPLHF. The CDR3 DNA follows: TGTGCCAGCAGCCCCGGGACAGGTTCACCCCTCCACTTT.

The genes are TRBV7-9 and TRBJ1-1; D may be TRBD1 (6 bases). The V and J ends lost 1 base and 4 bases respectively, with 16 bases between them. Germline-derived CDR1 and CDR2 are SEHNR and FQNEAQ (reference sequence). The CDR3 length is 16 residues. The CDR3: CASSLGGGRGVTEAFF. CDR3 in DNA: TGTGCCAGCAGCTTAGGGGGCGGCAGGGGAGTCACTGAAGCTTTCTTT.

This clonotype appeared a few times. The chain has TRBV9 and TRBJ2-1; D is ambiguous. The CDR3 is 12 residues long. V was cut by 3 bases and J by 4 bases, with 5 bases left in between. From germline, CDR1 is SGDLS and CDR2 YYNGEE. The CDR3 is CASSAEYNEQFF. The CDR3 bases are TGTGCCAGCAGCGCCGAATACAATGAGCAGTTCTTC.

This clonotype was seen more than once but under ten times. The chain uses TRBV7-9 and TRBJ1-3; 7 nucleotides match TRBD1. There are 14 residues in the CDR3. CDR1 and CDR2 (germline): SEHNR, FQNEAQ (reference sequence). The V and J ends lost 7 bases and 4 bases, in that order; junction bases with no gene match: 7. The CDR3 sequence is CASNPTGAGNTIYF. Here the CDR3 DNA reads TGTGCCAGCAATCCCACAGGGGCCGGAAACACCATATATTTT.

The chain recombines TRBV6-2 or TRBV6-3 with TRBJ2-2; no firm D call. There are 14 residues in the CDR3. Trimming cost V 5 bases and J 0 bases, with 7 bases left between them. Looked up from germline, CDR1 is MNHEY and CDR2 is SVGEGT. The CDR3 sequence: CASSLRANTGELFF. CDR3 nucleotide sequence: TGTGCCAGCAGTCTCCGAGCGAACACCGGGGAGCTGTTTTTT.

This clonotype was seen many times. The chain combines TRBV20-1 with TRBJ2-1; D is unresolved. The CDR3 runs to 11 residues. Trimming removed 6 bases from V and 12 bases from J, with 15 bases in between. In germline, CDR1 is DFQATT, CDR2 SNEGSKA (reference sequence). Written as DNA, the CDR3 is TGCAGTGCGCTTATCATTGGTGGGCAGTTCTTC. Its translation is CSALIIGGQFF.

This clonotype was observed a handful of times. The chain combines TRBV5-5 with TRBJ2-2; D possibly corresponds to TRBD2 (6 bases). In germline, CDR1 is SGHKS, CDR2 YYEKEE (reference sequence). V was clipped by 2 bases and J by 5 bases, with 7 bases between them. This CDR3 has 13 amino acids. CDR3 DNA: TGTGCCAGCAGCTTCCTAGCGACCGGGGAGCTGTTTTTT. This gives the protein CASSFLATGELFF.

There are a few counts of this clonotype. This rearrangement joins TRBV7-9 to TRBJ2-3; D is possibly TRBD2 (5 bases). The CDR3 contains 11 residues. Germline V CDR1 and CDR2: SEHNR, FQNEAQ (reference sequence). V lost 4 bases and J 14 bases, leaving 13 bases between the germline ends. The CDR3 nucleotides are TGTGCCAGCAGCTCTCGGGAATCGGGGTATTTT. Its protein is CASSSRESGYF. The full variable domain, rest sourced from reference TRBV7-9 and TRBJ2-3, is DTGVSQNPRHKITKRGQNVTFRCDPISEHNRLYWYRQTLGQGPEFLTYFQNEAQLEKSRLLSDRFSAERPKGSFSTLEIQRTEQGDSAMYLCASSSRESGYFGPGTRLTVL.

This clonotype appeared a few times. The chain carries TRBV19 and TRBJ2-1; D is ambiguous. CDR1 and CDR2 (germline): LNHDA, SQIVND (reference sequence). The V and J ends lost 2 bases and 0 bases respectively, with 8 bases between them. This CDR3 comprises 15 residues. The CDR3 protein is CASSILGLSYNEQFF. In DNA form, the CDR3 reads TGTGCCAGTAGTATACTCGGGCTCTCCTACAATGAGCAGTTCTTC.

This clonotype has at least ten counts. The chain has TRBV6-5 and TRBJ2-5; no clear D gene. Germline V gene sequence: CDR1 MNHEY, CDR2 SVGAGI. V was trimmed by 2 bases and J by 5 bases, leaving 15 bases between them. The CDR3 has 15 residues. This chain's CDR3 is CASSYRPWGRETQYF. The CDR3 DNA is TGTGCCAGCAGTTACCGGCCCTGGGGTAGGGAGACCCAGTACTTC.

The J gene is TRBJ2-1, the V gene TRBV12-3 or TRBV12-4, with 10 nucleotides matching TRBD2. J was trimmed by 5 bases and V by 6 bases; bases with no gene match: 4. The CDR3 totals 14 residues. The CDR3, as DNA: TGTGCCAGCAGAAGGACTAGCGGCCACAATGAGCAGTTCTTC. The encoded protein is CASRRTSGHNEQFF.

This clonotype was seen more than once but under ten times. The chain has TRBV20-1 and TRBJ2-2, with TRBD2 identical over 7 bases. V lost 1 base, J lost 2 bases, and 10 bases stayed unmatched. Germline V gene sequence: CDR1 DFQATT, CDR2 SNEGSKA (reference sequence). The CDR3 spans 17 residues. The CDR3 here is CSARGRDSGYNTGELFF. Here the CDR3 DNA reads TGCAGTGCTAGAGGGCGGGATAGCGGGTATAACACCGGGGAGCTGTTTTTT.

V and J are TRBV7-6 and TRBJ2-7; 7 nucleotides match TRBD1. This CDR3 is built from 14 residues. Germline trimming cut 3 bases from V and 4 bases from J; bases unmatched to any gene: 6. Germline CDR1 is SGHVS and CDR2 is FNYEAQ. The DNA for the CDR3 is TGTGCCAGCAGCTTGCGACAGGGCAGGTACGAGCAGTACTTC. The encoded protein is CASSLRQGRYEQYF. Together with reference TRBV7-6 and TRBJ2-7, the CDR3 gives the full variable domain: GAGVSQSPRYKVTKRGQDVALRCDPISGHVSLYWYRQALGQGPEFLTYFNYEAQQDKSGLPNDRFSAERPEGSISTLTIQRTEQRDSAMYRCASSLRQGRYEQYFGPGTRLTVT.

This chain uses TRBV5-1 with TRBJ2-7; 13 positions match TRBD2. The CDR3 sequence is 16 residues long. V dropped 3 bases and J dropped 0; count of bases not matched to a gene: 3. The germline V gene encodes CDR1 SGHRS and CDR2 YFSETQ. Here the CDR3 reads CASSSGTSGTSYEQYF. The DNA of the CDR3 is TGCGCCAGCAGCTCCGGGACTAGCGGGACCTCCTACGAGCAGTACTTC.

In DNA form, the CDR3 reads TGTGCCAGCTCACCATGGGGAGCGGGAGGGCCACGAGATACGCAGTATTTT. It specifies CASSPWGAGGPRDTQYF. V and J are TRBV18 and TRBJ2-3; 10 nucleotides agree with TRBD2. The CDR3 is 17 amino acids. CDR1 is KGHSH and CDR2 is LQKENI in the germline V gene. Germline trimming cut 2 bases from V and 5 bases from J; bases unmatched to any gene: 10.

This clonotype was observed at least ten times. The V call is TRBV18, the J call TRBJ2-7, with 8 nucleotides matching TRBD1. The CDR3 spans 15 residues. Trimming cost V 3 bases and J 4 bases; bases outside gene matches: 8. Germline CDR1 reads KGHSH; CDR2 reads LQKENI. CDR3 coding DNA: TGTGCCAGCTCACCTCGACAGGGGAGTATGTACGAGCAGTACTTC. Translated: CASSPRQGSMYEQYF.

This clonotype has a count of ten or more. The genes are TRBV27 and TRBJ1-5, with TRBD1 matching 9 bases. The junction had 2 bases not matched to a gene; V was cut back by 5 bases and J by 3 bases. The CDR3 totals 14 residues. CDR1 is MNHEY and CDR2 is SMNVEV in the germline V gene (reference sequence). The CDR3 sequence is CASSHRGLNQPQHF. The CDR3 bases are TGTGCCAGCAGTCACAGGGGGCTCAATCAGCCCCAGCATTTT.

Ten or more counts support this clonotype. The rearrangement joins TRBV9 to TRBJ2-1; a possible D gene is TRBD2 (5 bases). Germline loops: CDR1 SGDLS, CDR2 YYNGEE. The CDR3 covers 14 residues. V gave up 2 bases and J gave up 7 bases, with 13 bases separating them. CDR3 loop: CASSVSGSWNEQFF. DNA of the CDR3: TGTGCCAGCAGCGTGTCGGGATCTTGGAATGAGCAGTTCTTC. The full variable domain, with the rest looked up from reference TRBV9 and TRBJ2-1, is DSGVTQTPKHLITATGQRVTLRCSPRSGDLSVYWYQQSLDQGLQFLIQYYNGEERAKGNILERFSAQQFPDLHSELNLSSLELGDSALYFCASSVSGSWNEQFFGPGTRLTVL.